Listed below are T cell receptor beta chains from one sample, sequenced in a study of T cells after yellow fever vaccination. TCRdb reanalysed the 5' RACE reads using MiXCR and keeps one entry per CDR3 protein. Of 450,000 to 600,000 distinct CDR3 sequences in the sample, around 16% were seen once. Sequenced here: PBMCs, sampled roughly 5 days after the first yellow fever vaccination. These receptors all stem from a man aged 18 to 29 who received the YFV17D yellow fever vaccine. CDR3s include the opening cysteine and the closing phenylalanine or tryptophan. D genes are given only for firm matches. Clone size is not always given. Where it is, it says once, few, many or a class for expanded clones.

TRBV10-3	TRBJ2-1	few	.	TGTGCCATCAGGCGCGGGCCCGGTAATGAGCAGTTCTTC	CAIRRGPGNEQFF
TRBV6-4	TRBJ2-4	few	TRBD1	TGTGCCAGCAGTGACAGTCTGGACAGGGTTAATTTAGTCAAAAACATTCAGTACTTC	CASSDSLDRVNLVKNIQYF
TRBV5-1	TRBJ2-6	few	.	TGCGCCAGCTCGGACCAGCCTGGCTCTGGGGCCAACGTCCTGACTTTC	CASSDQPGSGANVLTF
TRBV10-3	TRBJ2-2	.	.	TGTGCCATCAGGCCTGAAAGAACCGCGAACACCGGGGAGCTGTTTTTT	CAIRPERTANTGELFF
TRBV5-6	TRBJ2-1	.	TRBD1	TGTGCCAGCAGGACAGGGTACAATGAGCAGTTCTTC	CASRTGYNEQFF
TRBV7-9	TRBJ2-1	.	TRBD1	TGTGCCAGCAGCTCAACAGGGGGCGTACACAATGAGCAGTTCTTC	CASSSTGGVHNEQFF
TRBV11-2	TRBJ1-2	.	.	TGTGCCAGCAGCTCTAGAACTGGCGGCGGCTACACCTTC	CASSSRTGGGYTF
TRBV4-3	TRBJ2-5	.	.	TGCGCCAGCAGCCGAGACCCGGGGGCCGGGGCCGAGACCCAGTACTTC	CASSRDPGAGAETQYF
TRBV5-1	TRBJ2-5	few	TRBD2	TGCGCCAGCAGCCACGGGACTAGCGGGCAAGAGACCCAGTACTTC	CASSHGTSGQETQYF
TRBV7-3	TRBJ2-1	few	.	TGTGCCAGCAGCTTAACCCCAGTGACAACCTACAATGAGCAGTTCTTC	CASSLTPVTTYNEQFF
TRBV11-2	TRBJ2-6	.	.	TGTGCCAGCTCCCGTGGGAGTTACGGGGCCAACGTCCTGACTTTC	CASSRGSYGANVLTF
TRBV6-2/TRBV6-3	TRBJ2-1	.	TRBD2	TGTGCCAGCAGTTACCGGGAGCGGGGGGGCCCCAGTGAGCAGTTCTTC	CASSYRERGGPSEQFF
TRBV6-2/TRBV6-3	TRBJ1-5	many	.	TGTGCCAGCAGTTCCGGGTTTAGCAATCAGCCCCAGCATTTT	CASSSGFSNQPQHF
TRBV11-2	TRBJ2-7	few	.	TGTGCCAGCAGCTTAGGTAAGCTGTGGTACGAGCAGTACTTC	CASSLGKLWYEQYF
TRBV7-2	TRBJ2-7	few	.	TGTGCCAGCAGCTCCTGGGGACGATACGAGCAGTACTTC	CASSSWGRYEQYF
TRBV15	TRBJ1-5	few	.	TGTGCCACCAGCAGGGGGGCCTTGATACAGCCCCAGCATTTT	CATSRGALIQPQHF
TRBV7-2	TRBJ2-7	.	.	TGTGCCAGCAGCTTAGGTCGTAGCGGCTACGAGCAGTACTTC	CASSLGRSGYEQYF
TRBV19	TRBJ2-3	.	.	TGTGCCAGTAGTATCGGGGACGGGGGCACAGATACGCAGTATTTT	CASSIGDGGTDTQYF
TRBV7-2	TRBJ1-2	.	.	TGTGCCAGCAGCTTAGGGCTGCGGGGGAAGAGGAGTGGCTACACCTTC	CASSLGLRGKRSGYTF
TRBV29-1	TRBJ2-2	few	TRBD1	TGCAGCGTTTCAGGGGGCGACCTGAACACCGGGGAGCTGTTTTTT	CSVSGGDLNTGELFF
TRBV28	TRBJ1-1	.	.	TGTGCCAGCAGCTCTAGTGAACTAAGGGCTTTCTTT	CASSSSELRAFF
TRBV11-1	TRBJ1-1	.	.	TGTGCCAGCAGCGGTCAGTGGGACAAGAACACTGAAGCTTTCTTT	CASSGQWDKNTEAFF
TRBV5-5	TRBJ1-2	few	TRBD1	TGTGCCAGCAGCTTGGTGCCCGATTGGACAGGGGACTATGGCTACACCTTC	CASSLVPDWTGDYGYTF
TRBV7-7	TRBJ2-1	once	TRBD2	TGTGCTAGCAGCTTACGAGCGGGGGGTGCCAATGAGCAGTTCTTC	CASSLRAGGANEQFF
TRBV11-3	TRBJ1-5	few	.	TGTGCCAGCGGTGATCAGCCCCAGCATTTT	CASGDQPQHF
TRBV20-1	TRBJ1-1	few	.	TGCAGTGCTGGACGGGGGGCGAACACTGAAGCTTTCTTT	CSAGRGANTEAFF
TRBV5-6	TRBJ2-6	.	.	TGTGCCAGCAGCCCTGTTGTGGGGGCCAACGTCCTGACTTTC	CASSPVVGANVLTF
TRBV7-2	TRBJ2-5	few	.	TGTGCCAGCAGCTTGATGGGGGGGCCGGATGAGACCCAGTACTTC	CASSLMGGPDETQYF
TRBV2	TRBJ2-5	once	.	TGTGCCACCGATAAGGGGAGAGAGACCCAGTACTTC	CATDKGRETQYF
TRBV6-1	TRBJ1-6	many	TRBD1	TGTGCCAGCAGTCTAAGGGGAGGACAGGTTTCACCCCTCCACTTT	CASSLRGGQVSPLHF
TRBV12-3/TRBV12-4	TRBJ1-3	.	TRBD1	TGTGCCAGCAGTTTGGGACAGGATAGCTCTGGAAACACCATATATTTT	CASSLGQDSSGNTIYF
TRBV4-3	TRBJ2-1	few	.	TGCGCCAGCAGCCAAGCCGTCGGGCTCCCTGAGCAGTTCTTC	CASSQAVGLPEQFF
TRBV19	TRBJ2-3	.	.	TGTGCCAGTAGTATAAGGCCAGATACGCAGTATTTT	CASSIRPDTQYF
TRBV7-3	TRBJ2-1	many	.	TGTGCCAGCAGCCCATACCCGACAGCCAATGAGCAGTTCTTC	CASSPYPTANEQFF
TRBV20-1	TRBJ2-5	few	.	TGCAGTGCTAGCAGGGGCAGGGTCCTTCCAGAGACCCAGTACTTC	CSASRGRVLPETQYF
TRBV7-8	TRBJ2-5	.	TRBD2	TGTGCCAGCAGCCTGCGGAGAGCGGGGAAAATGGAGACCCAGTACTTC	CASSLRRAGKMETQYF